This T cell receptor beta chain was identified in a study of memory CD4+ T cells and cytomegalovirus serostatus. For the study at large: Healthy Belgian adult donors included about nine CMV-positive and 24 CMV-negative people.

In the original analysis: Out-of-frame sequences were removed, leaving 2 million to 2.5 million distinct TCRbeta sequences. Here immunoSEQ multiplex PCR was the method, and the copy in TCRdb shows in-frame clones only, minus some. V, J and clone size were drawn from that table, and D and trimming were deduced from the DNA. The sample yields about 54,000 clones, over 65% seen once. Single viable CD3+CD4+CD8-CD45RO+ cells were sorted as the memory CD4+ T cells. CMV serostatus came from serum IgG against pp150, pp28, p38, p52. The germline V gene encodes CDR1 LNHNV and CDR2 YYDKDF (reference sequence). V shed 1 base and J shed 5 bases, with 9 bases lying between them. The CDR3 loop spans 14 amino acids.

The V call is TRBV15, the J call TRBJ2-1; D ambiguous. The TCR comes from an adult in good health and CMV-seropositive. The material sequenced was memory CD4+ T cells from blood. The CDR3 region is CATSRVDPNNEQFF. Written as DNA, the CDR3 is TGTGCCACCAGCAGAGTGGACCCCAACAATGAGCAGTTCTTC.